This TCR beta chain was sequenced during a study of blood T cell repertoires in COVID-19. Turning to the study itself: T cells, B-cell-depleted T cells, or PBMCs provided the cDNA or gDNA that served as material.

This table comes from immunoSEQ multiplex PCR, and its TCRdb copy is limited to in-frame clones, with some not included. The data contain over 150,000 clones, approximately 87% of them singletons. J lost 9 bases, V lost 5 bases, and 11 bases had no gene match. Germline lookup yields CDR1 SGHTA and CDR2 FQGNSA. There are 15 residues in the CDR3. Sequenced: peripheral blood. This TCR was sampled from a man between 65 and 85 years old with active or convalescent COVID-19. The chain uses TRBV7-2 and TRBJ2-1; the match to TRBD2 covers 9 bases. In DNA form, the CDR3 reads TGTGCCAGCAGCCCCATGAGCGGGAGGAAGGGTGAGCAGTTCTTC. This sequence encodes CASSPMSGRKGEQFF.